This T cell receptor beta chain came from a study of OX40 agonist ivuxolimab in advanced cancers. Some background on the complete study: Ivuxolimab was a fully human IgG2 agonistic monoclonal antibody targeting the costimulatory receptor OX40 (CD134). Intravenous ivuxolimab was administered to patients every 2 weeks at six dose levels: 0.01, 0.1, 0.3, 1.5, 3 and 10 mg/kg. Among the 52 dose-escalation patients, around 19 had hepatocellular carcinoma, about 15 melanoma, 9 renal cell carcinoma and 9 head and neck cancer. A male proportion of roughly 80% and a mean age of 60 years, ranging from 23 to 79, were recorded for the dose-escalation cohort. Prior anti-PD-1, anti-PD-L1 or anti-CTLA-4 therapy was permitted, and approximately 41% of dose-escalation patients had received checkpoint inhibitors. Three dose-escalation patients achieved partial responses, one with hepatocellular carcinoma and two with cutaneous melanoma. The purpose of peripheral TCRbeta sequencing was to test whether ivuxolimab changed TCR sequence diversity and led to clonal T-cell expansion. The paper describes the monotherapy dose-escalation part (N of about 52 patients) of the phase I trial of ivuxolimab. Results and caveats for the whole study, not just this receptor: Low levels of normalized T-cell clonal expansion were also shown by some nonresponding patients. At doses of 0.1 to 3.0 mg/kg, clonal expansion of both CD4+ and CD8+ blood T cells was observed from baseline to week 6. After ivuxolimab, CD8+ T cells had more expanded clones than CD4+ T cells on average. The antigen specificity of the clonally expanded peripheral T cells was not determined. In the 0.1-3.0 mg/kg groups, partial responders had among the lowest normalized peripheral clonal expansion, particularly in CD8+ T cells.

The V and J ends are trimmed by 0 bases and 1 base, leaving 6 bases between them. CDR1 and CDR2, per the germline V gene, are MGHRA and YSYEKL. Reading from cysteine to phenylalanine, the CDR3 counts 14 amino acids. The sequence is cut down to CDR3 DNA, 42 bases in frame from base 1. A note on this clone: The specificity of this receptor is unknown. Per-base quality was not reported, and no clone a single base away is much larger than it.

The trial excluded patients who had a history of autoimmune disease or were on systemic immunosuppression. Peripheral blood for TCR sequencing was collected from all dose cohorts at baseline, on cycle 4 day 1, and on cycle 7 day 1. The samples were drawn from a first-in-human, open-label, multicenter phase I dose-escalation trial of ivuxolimab. Adults with locally advanced or metastatic melanoma, renal cell, hepatocellular, or head and neck squamous cell carcinoma were enrolled in the trial. Before TCR sequencing, CD4+ T cells and CD8+ T cells were sorted from peripheral blood as separate populations. For sequencing of the TCRbeta CDR3 region, genomic DNA was extracted from the sorted cells. The immunoSEQ Assay was used for sequencing of TCRbeta CDR3 regions. TCRdb holds this immuneACCESS table with in-frame rearrangements only. Some clones are missing; in checked studies, unresolved V genes explain under half, and the rest has no known cause. This sample is represented by 50,000 to 65,000 clones; approximately 82% of them were singletons. The ten top clones hold 4% to 5% of the sample.

Here the chain combines TRBV4-1 and TRBJ1-1; the D gene cannot be named for sure. The starting material was CD4+ or CD8+ T cells sorted from blood, obtained in a trial of the OX40 agonist ivuxolimab. The source of this sequence is an adult with an advanced solid tumor such as melanoma, head and neck, liver or kidney cancer. The CDR3 protein: CASSQDISNTEAFF. The DNA sequence is as follows: TGCGCCAGCAGCCAAGACATCTCGAACACTGAAGCTTTCTTT.